Following are 29 T cell receptor beta chains from one sample sequenced in a study of long-term antiretroviral therapy in people with HIV. The run of the v3.0 immunoSEQ assay was at survey level. The data were produced by immunoSEQ multiplex PCR, yet TCRdb's version contains in-frame clones alone and is incomplete. The repertoire consists of 30,000 to 50,000 clones, with around 85% occurring once and the leading ten covering about 6%. Specimen: unsorted PBMCs, collected 3.1 years after starting antiretroviral therapy. These receptors were collected from a woman between 50 and 59 years old with HIV.

The chain employs TRBV29-1 and TRBJ2-3; D ambiguous. V was trimmed by 7 bases and J by 6 bases, leaving 14 bases between them. Germline-derived CDR1 and CDR2 are SQVTM and ANQGSEA. The CDR3 covers 12 residues. CDR3 sequence (DNA): TGCAGCGGGGCCCGCTTAGGTGATACGCAGTATTTT. Translating it yields CSGARLGDTQYF.

A single count supports this clone. The J gene is TRBJ1-3, the V gene TRBV6-1; D gene ambiguous. The CDR3 extends over 14 amino acids. The V end lost 6 bases, the J end lost 0 bases, and 9 bases lay between the germline ends. CDR1 and CDR2 from the germline V gene are MNHNS and SASEGT. The CDR3 coding sequence is TGTGCCAGCAGCGGTCATTTCTCTGGAAACACCATATATTTT. This encodes CASSGHFSGNTIYF.

This chain uses TRBV5-1 with TRBJ1-1, with 8 positions matching TRBD1. The trim removed 4 bases at V and 1 base at J, leaving 9 bases unmatched. CDR1 and CDR2 (germline): SGHRS, YFSETQ. The CDR3 length is 16 residues. CDR3 residues: CASSAEPGQGNTEAFF. The CDR3 coding sequence is TGCGCCAGCAGCGCGGAACCTGGACAGGGGAACACTGAAGCTTTCTTT.

The V and J genes are TRBV2 and TRBJ2-3; 10 bases line up with TRBD1. The CDR3 consists of 15 residues. After removal of 6 bases from V and 8 bases from J, the junction contained 11 bases not matched to a gene. Germline V gene sequence: CDR1 SNHLY, CDR2 FYNNEI. The CDR3: CASRPDRGFFGTQYF. CDR3 bases: TGTGCCAGCAGACCGGACAGGGGGTTTTTCGGTACGCAGTATTTT.

The sample holds a few counts of this clone. This sequence joins TRBV30 and TRBJ1-6; 7 nucleotides align to TRBD1. The V gene's germline CDR1 is GTSNPN and CDR2 SVGIG (reference sequence). The CDR3 contains 16 residues. Trimming took 1 base from V and 10 from J; bases not matched to a gene: 13. The DNA for the CDR3 is TGTGCCTGGAGTGCATCTCGGACAGGTTCGGGCTCACCCCTCCACTTT. Amino acids: CAWSASRTGSGSPLHF.

V and J are TRBV5-6 and TRBJ2-4, with 8 bases fitting TRBD1. Trimming cost V 0 bases and J 0 bases; bases outside gene matches: 5. The CDR3 extends over 17 amino acids. Germline V gene lookup returns CDR1 SGHDT and CDR2 YYEEEE. The CDR3 bases are TGTGCCAGCAGCTTGGCAGGGACAGGACCAGCCAAAAACATTCAGTACTTC. This translates into CASSLAGTGPAKNIQYF.

In this sample, this clone turned up once. This chain connects TRBV6-1 to TRBJ1-1; D is uncertain. V was cut by 5 bases and J by 2 bases, with 12 bases left in between. Germline assignment: CDR1 MNHNS and CDR2 SASEGT. The CDR3 runs 14 residues. The CDR3 DNA reads as TGTGCCAGCAGTTCATCCTTAATTAACACTGAAGCTTTCTTT. It is translated as CASSSSLINTEAFF.

V is TRBV2 and J is TRBJ2-7; D not resolved. This CDR3 is 15 amino acids long. Germline loops: CDR1 SNHLY, CDR2 FYNNEI. Between the trimmed V and J ends, which lost 1 base and 7 bases, there was a span of 17 bases. Here the CDR3 DNA reads TGTGCCAGCAGTGAAGGGCAACGGAACCCTAGAGAGCAGTACTTC. As protein: CASSEGQRNPREQYF.

This chain connects TRBV4-2 to TRBJ1-2; D unresolved. V lost 1 base, J lost 3 bases, and 15 bases lay in between. CDR1 is LGHNA, CDR2 YNFKEQ, per germline. This CDR3 comprises 16 residues. The CDR3 is CASSQGRQSADYGYTF. For the CDR3, the DNA is TGTGCCAGCAGCCAAGGTCGTCAGTCCGCCGACTATGGCTACACCTTC.

This chain joins TRBV19 and TRBJ1-4, with 10 positions matching TRBD1. The CDR3 contains 15 residues. CDR1 LNHDA and CDR2 SQIVND come from the germline V gene (reference sequence). The trim removed 6 bases at V and 4 bases at J, leaving 5 bases unmatched. The CDR3 nucleotides are TGTGCCAGTAGATTGGGGGACAGGGGTAATGAAAAACTGTTTTTT. The encoded protein is CASRLGDRGNEKLFF.

This clone has just one count. The genes are TRBV5-6 and TRBJ2-7, with TRBD1 identical over 12 bases. Germline CDR1 reads SGHDT; CDR2 reads YYEEEE. This CDR3 is 14 amino acids long. Unmatched junction bases numbered 5, after V lost 3 bases and J lost 7 bases. CDR3 protein: CASSYRDRGREQYF. The CDR3 DNA follows: TGTGCCAGCAGCTACCGGGACAGGGGGCGGGAGCAGTACTTC.

The chain is built from TRBV2 and TRBJ1-2; D call uncertain. The CDR3 loop spans 12 amino acids. Trimming took off 8 bases at V and 8 bases at J, with 15 bases between the two ends. Germline V gene sequence: CDR1 SNHLY, CDR2 FYNNEI. CDR3 DNA sequence: TGTGCCAGCCTGACGAGGGCGGGAGGCTACACCTTC. Amino acids: CASLTRAGGYTF. The full variable domain, completed using reference TRBV2 and TRBJ1-2, is EPEVTQTPSHQVTQMGQEVILRCVPISNHLYFYWYRQILGQKVEFLVSFYNNEISEKSEIFDDQFSVERPDGSNFTLKIRSTKLEDSAMYFCASLTRAGGYTFGSGTRLTVV.

The rearrangement uses TRBV27 and TRBJ1-1, with 7 bases identical to TRBD1. Germline loops: CDR1 MNHEY, CDR2 SMNVEV (reference sequence). The CDR3 contains 12 residues. V shed 5 bases, J shed 4 bases, and the junction held 1 base outside the gene matches. The DNA of the CDR3 is TGTGCCAGCAGTCAGGGGGGCACTGAAGCTTTCTTT. Translating gives CASSQGGTEAFF.

The CDR3: CASSEGQASVYGYTF. CDR3 DNA: TGTGCCAGCAGCGAAGGACAGGCCTCCGTCTATGGCTACACCTTC. The chain uses TRBV7-2 and TRBJ1-2; 7 bases are a match to TRBD1. The CDR3 length is 15 residues. Trimming took 5 bases from V and 4 from J; bases not matched to a gene: 10. Germline CDR1 SGHTA, CDR2 FQGNSA.

The chain combines TRBV11-2 with TRBJ2-7; 7 bases match TRBD2. With 3 bases clipped from V and 3 bases from J, the junction kept 2 bases outside the gene matches. CDR1 and CDR2 from the germline V gene are SGHAT and FQNNGV. The CDR3 has 13 amino acids. CDR3 sequence reads: CASSFGTIYEQYF. For the CDR3, the DNA is TGTGCCAGCAGCTTTGGGACTATCTACGAGCAGTACTTC.

The rearrangement uses TRBV10-1 and TRBJ1-3; D perhaps matches TRBD1 (5 bases). Trimming left V 3 bases short and J 0 bases short, with 15 bases between. Per the germline V gene, CDR1 is WNHNN and CDR2 is SYGVQD (reference sequence). The CDR3 runs to 17 residues. CDR3 sequence: CASSDEGGDLSGNTIYF. In DNA, the CDR3 is TGCGCCAGCAGTGATGAGGGAGGGGACCTCTCTGGAAACACCATATATTTT.

This clone was recorded only once. The chain employs TRBV18 and TRBJ1-5, with 7 positions matching TRBD1. V shed 4 bases, J shed 4 bases, and the junction held 7 bases outside the gene matches. Germline assignment: CDR1 KGHSH and CDR2 LQKENI. The CDR3 consists of 15 residues. The CDR3 DNA reads as TGTGCCAGCTCACTCCGGGACAGCCCTAATCAGCCCCAGCATTTT. Encoded protein: CASSLRDSPNQPQHF.

The genes are TRBV7-2 and TRBJ1-2, with TRBD1 as a possible D gene (5 bases). Germline CDR1 SGHTA, CDR2 FQGNSA. The CDR3 loop spans 15 amino acids. The germline V and J ends were trimmed by 5 bases and 4 bases, with 17 bases remaining between them. The CDR3 spells CASSPRQNPSYGYTF. The DNA of the CDR3 is TGTGCCAGCAGCCCGAGACAGAATCCAAGCTATGGCTACACCTTC.

The rearrangement joins TRBV9 to TRBJ1-1, with D maybe TRBD1 (6 bases). Per the germline V gene, CDR1 is SGDLS and CDR2 is YYNGEE. Trimming removed 4 bases at V and 0 bases at J, with 13 bases between. CDR3 length: 15 residues. The CDR3 here is CASSRQTGLNTEAFF. The DNA of the CDR3 is TGTGCCAGCAGCCGACAAACAGGGTTGAACACTGAAGCTTTCTTT.

This chain uses TRBV6-5 with TRBJ2-5; the D is unclear. The germline CDR1 and CDR2 sequences are MNHEY and SVGAGI. The CDR3 has 13 residues. Trimming shortened V by 6 bases and J by 5 bases, and 13 bases separated the two germline ends. The DNA for the CDR3 is TGTGCCAGCAGAGAGCAGGCCTCGGAGACCCAGTACTTC. Protein sequence: CASREQASETQYF.

This chain connects TRBV10-1 to TRBJ2-1; 11 bases line up with TRBD2. J was trimmed by 9 bases and V by 4 bases; bases with no gene match: 8. The CDR3 sequence is 15 residues long. CDR1 and CDR2 (germline): WNHNN, SYGVQD (reference sequence). Here the CDR3 DNA reads TGCGCCAGCAGTGTTTCCTCTAGCGGGGGGTTTGAGCAGTTCTTC. This gives the protein CASSVSSSGGFEQFF.

This clone appeared a few times. Additional DNA sequences in this sample encode the identical CDR3. This chain links TRBV18 with TRBJ1-2; D is undetermined. CDR3 size: 13 residues. Germline lookup yields CDR1 KGHSH and CDR2 LQKENI. V was clipped by 0 bases and J by 1 base, with 3 bases between them. CDR3 in amino acids: CASSPPGNYGYTF. CDR3 in DNA: TGTGCCAGCTCACCACCGGGTAACTATGGCTACACCTTC.

The V call is TRBV5-1, the J call TRBJ1-1, with no clear D. This CDR3 comprises 16 residues. CDR1 and CDR2 from the germline V gene are SGHRS and YFSETQ. Trimming cost V 9 bases and J 2 bases, with 23 bases left between them. The CDR3 protein is CATKPAGGMGNTEAFF. Here the CDR3 DNA reads TGCGCCACCAAGCCGGCCGGCGGTATGGGCAACACTGAAGCTTTCTTT.

The chain joins TRBV5-1 to TRBJ1-5; D perhaps matches TRBD1 (6 bases). The CDR3 extends over 15 amino acids. Trimming pared 0 bases from V and 3 bases from J, leaving 10 bases between. CDR1 SGHRS and CDR2 YFSETQ come from the germline V gene. The CDR3 DNA is TGCGCCAGCAGCTTGGATGGGGGCTCCAATCAGCCCCAGCATTTT. Amino acid sequence: CASSLDGGSNQPQHF.

The genes are TRBV25-1 and TRBJ2-7; 8 bases match TRBD1. CDR3 length equals 14 residues. The V gene end was trimmed by 5 bases and the J gene end by 4 bases; junction bases not matched to a gene: 7. CDR1 is MGHDK, CDR2 SYGVNS, per germline. The CDR3 DNA reads as TGTGCCAGCAGTTCGGACAGGGACGGGTACGAGCAGTACTTC. As protein: CASSSDRDGYEQYF.

The J gene is TRBJ2-7, the V gene TRBV20-1; tentative D call: TRBD2 (5 bases). The CDR3 covers 11 residues. Germline CDR1 and CDR2: DFQATT and SNEGSKA (reference sequence). V was shortened by 5 bases and J by 8 bases, with 13 bases between the two germline ends. CDR3 loop: CSARTDLKQYF. CDR3 in DNA: TGCAGTGCTCGGACTGATCTAAAGCAGTACTTC.

This sequence joins TRBV7-9 and TRBJ1-4; D is perhaps TRBD1 (6 bases). The CDR3 is 14 residues long. Germline CDR1 SEHNR, CDR2 FQNEAQ (reference sequence). The V and J ends lost 5 bases and 7 bases respectively, with 14 bases between them. The CDR3 bases are TGTGCCAGCAGCCCCTCGGGGGCGGGTGAAAAACTGTTTTTT. Its protein product is CASSPSGAGEKLFF.

V usage is TRBV18 and J usage is TRBJ2-3; D is perhaps TRBD1 (6 bases). The V and J ends lost 3 bases and 3 bases respectively, with 13 bases between them. The CDR3 sequence is 15 residues long. CDR1 and CDR2 (germline): KGHSH, LQKENI. The CDR3 nucleotides read TGTGCCAGCTCACCCCAGGGGTGGGGGACAGATACGCAGTATTTT. Translating it yields CASSPQGWGTDTQYF.

The chain carries TRBV7-2 and TRBJ1-2; D is unclear. Trimming shortened V by 3 bases and J by 4 bases, and 9 bases separated the two germline ends. The CDR3 is 13 residues long. CDR1 is SGHTA and CDR2 is FQGNSA in the germline V gene. The CDR3 sequence is CASSLDYLYGYTF. CDR3 in DNA: TGTGCCAGCAGCTTGGACTATCTCTATGGCTACACCTTC. The full variable domain, completed using reference TRBV7-2 and TRBJ1-2, is GAGVSQSPSNKVTEKGKDVELRCDPISGHTALYWYRQSLGQGLEFLIYFQGNSAPDKSGLPSDRFSAERTGGSVSTLTIQRTQQEDSAVYLCASSLDYLYGYTFGSGTRLTVV.